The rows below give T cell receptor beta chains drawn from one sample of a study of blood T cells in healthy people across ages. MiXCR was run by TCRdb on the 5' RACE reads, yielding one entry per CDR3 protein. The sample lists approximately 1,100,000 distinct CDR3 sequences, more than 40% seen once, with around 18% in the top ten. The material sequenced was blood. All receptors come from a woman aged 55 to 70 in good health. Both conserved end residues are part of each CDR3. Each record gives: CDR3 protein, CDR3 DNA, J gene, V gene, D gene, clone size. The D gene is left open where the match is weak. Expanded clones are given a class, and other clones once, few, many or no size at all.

CDR3: CASSQRTSFEQYF
DNA: TGCGCCAGCAGCCAGAGGACTAGCTTCGAGCAGTACTTC
J: TRBJ2-7
V: TRBV4-1
D: TRBD2
size: once

CDR3: CASSQDIRRESEQFF
DNA: TGTGCCAGCAGCCAAGATATTCGACGGGAGTCTGAGCAGTTCTTC
J: TRBJ2-1
V: TRBV14
D: .
size: .

CDR3: CSVPTSGRVTDTQYF
DNA: TGCAGCGTTCCTACTAGCGGGAGGGTTACAGATACGCAGTATTTT
J: TRBJ2-3
V: TRBV29-1
D: TRBD2
size: many

CDR3: CASSGRWDSYNEQFF
DNA: TGTGCCAGCAGCGGCCGCTGGGACTCCTACAATGAGCAGTTCTTC
J: TRBJ2-1
V: TRBV7-8
D: .
size: .

CDR3: CASSPGTGGRRTEQFF
DNA: TGTGCCAGCAGTCCTGGGACAGGGGGCCGTAGGACTGAGCAGTTCTTC
J: TRBJ2-1
V: TRBV2
D: TRBD1
size: once

CDR3: CSAPAQSSGIKNYNEQFF
DNA: TGCAGTGCCCCAGCCCAATCTAGCGGGATAAAAAATTACAATGAGCAGTTCTTC
J: TRBJ2-1
V: TRBV20-1
D: TRBD2
size: .

CDR3: CASSTADRVIHEQYF
DNA: TGTGCCAGCAGTACTGCCGACAGGGTTATCCACGAGCAGTACTTC
J: TRBJ2-7
V: TRBV6-6
D: TRBD1
size: .

CDR3: CASSSTQGSYEQYF
DNA: TGTGCCAGCAGCTCTACACAGGGCTCCTACGAGCAGTACTTC
J: TRBJ2-7
V: TRBV7-9
D: .
size: few

CDR3: CASSPLGGRALADTQYF
DNA: TGCGCCAGCAGCCCCCTCGGCGGGAGGGCCCTCGCAGATACGCAGTATTTT
J: TRBJ2-3
V: TRBV5-1
D: TRBD2
size: .

CDR3: CSARGLSSYEQYF
DNA: TGCAGTGCTAGGGGCCTGAGCTCCTACGAGCAGTACTTC
J: TRBJ2-7
V: TRBV20-1
D: .
size: many

CDR3: CASSPPTYNEQFF
DNA: TGCGCCAGCAGCCCCCCCACCTACAATGAGCAGTTCTTC
J: TRBJ2-1
V: TRBV5-1
D: .
size: few

CDR3: CASSNQVLAGKEQYF
DNA: TGTGCCAGCAGCAACCAGGTACTAGCGGGAAAAGAGCAGTACTTC
J: TRBJ2-5
V: TRBV7-2
D: TRBD2
size: few

CDR3: CASSLARGIVGGQPQHF
DNA: TGTGCCAGCAGTTTAGCTAGGGGGATAGTGGGCGGACAGCCCCAGCATTTT
J: TRBJ1-5
V: TRBV12-3/TRBV12-4
D: .
size: .

CDR3: CASSGGREEFGPYEQYF
DNA: TGTGCCAGCAGCGGGGGGCGGGAGGAATTTGGCCCCTACGAGCAGTACTTC
J: TRBJ2-7
V: TRBV7-8
D: TRBD2
size: .

CDR3: CSVKGLVNYNEQFF
DNA: TGCAGTGTTAAAGGACTAGTTAACTACAATGAGCAGTTCTTC
J: TRBJ2-1
V: TRBV20-1
D: TRBD2
size: .

CDR3: CASSLWTGAEKLFF
DNA: TGTGCCAGCAGTTTATGGACAGGGGCTGAAAAACTGTTTTTT
J: TRBJ1-4
V: TRBV27
D: TRBD1
size: few

CDR3: CASSFVRGPNYDYTF
DNA: TGTGCCAGCAGCTTTGTAAGGGGGCCTAACTATGACTACACCTTC
J: TRBJ1-2
V: TRBV7-8
D: TRBD1
size: .

CDR3: CASSTGGTNYGYTF
DNA: TGTGCCAGCAGCACAGGAGGCACTAACTATGGCTACACCTTC
J: TRBJ1-2
V: TRBV9
D: .
size: .

CDR3: CSASDTTDTQYF
DNA: TGCAGTGCTTCGGACACCACAGATACGCAGTATTTT
J: TRBJ2-3
V: TRBV20-1
D: .
size: .

CDR3: CSARSGTGADTQYF
DNA: TGCAGTGCTAGGTCTGGGACAGGGGCAGATACGCAGTATTTT
J: TRBJ2-3
V: TRBV20-1
D: TRBD1
size: .

CDR3: CASSLVVGGKQETQYF
DNA: TGCGCCAGCAGCTTGGTGGTGGGAGGGAAACAAGAGACCCAGTACTTC
J: TRBJ2-5
V: TRBV5-1
D: TRBD2
size: .

CDR3: CASSYEAGELTDTQYF
DNA: TGTGCCAGCAGTTACGAAGCGGGAGAGCTCACAGATACGCAGTATTTT
J: TRBJ2-3
V: TRBV6-5
D: TRBD2
size: few

CDR3: CASSSDHGSLVGAQYF
DNA: TGTGCCAGCAGCTCCGACCACGGGAGCCTAGTTGGGGCCCAGTACTTC
J: TRBJ2-5
V: TRBV7-9
D: .
size: few